This T cell receptor beta chain was identified in a study of T cell repertoires in cytomegalovirus infection. Study-level information: Public TCR beta signatures provided an indication of both CMV infection and a matching HLA type. Overall study results and limits: Using cumulative public TCR beta family frequency, the authors identified those who carried CMV together with the relevant HLA. Dominant in the ex vivo response were TCR beta clonotypes restricted by HLA-C and specific for CMV.

This clonotype was observed at least ten times. As yet, its antigen is unknown. Each CDR3 protein gets one entry after TCRdb re-called the reads with MiXCR. The sample consists of around 530,000 distinct CDR3 sequences, more than 15% of them appearing once. This CDR3 is built from 15 residues. Trimming removed 4 bases at V and 3 bases at J, with 16 bases between. Germline lookup yields CDR1 MDHEN and CDR2 SYDVKM. This receptor was obtained from a human donor in good health (CMV status not recorded). Some clones in this sample may be carry-over from other donors' samples. V is TRBV28 and J is TRBJ2-7; tentative D call: TRBD2 (6 bases). Sequences were obtained from CD8+ T cells from PBMCs. The CDR3 sequence: CASSSRAGFIYEQYF. The CDR3 DNA follows: TGTGCCAGCAGTTCCAGGGCGGGATTTATCTACGAGCAGTACTTC.